Listed below are T cell receptor beta chains from one sample, sequenced in a study of T-cell reconstitution after alpha-beta-depleted transplantation in children. TCRdb re-analysed the PCR reads in MiXCR, keeping a single row per CDR3 protein. This sample has hundreds of thousands of distinct CDR3 sequences; about an eighth occur once, and the top ten carry 0.79%. This material consisted of PBMCs, taken before TCRalphabeta/CD19-depleted stem cell transplant. These receptors came from a girl aged 2-10 years with congenital amegakaryocytic thrombocytopenia, due to receive a stem cell transplant. The CDR3 runs from the conserved cysteine through the conserved F or W. The D gene is left open where the match is weak. Only part of the rows carry a size: once, few, many, or a class if the clone is expanded.

v_gene	abundance	j_gene	d_gene	CDR3aa	CDR3nt
TRBV3-1	-	TRBJ2-6	-	CASTPDQVYSGANVLTF	TGTGCCAGCACCCCAGACCAAGTCTACTCTGGGGCCAACGTCCTGACTTTC
TRBV28	-	TRBJ2-1	-	CASSSHGVAEDYNEQFF	TGTGCCAGCAGTTCCCATGGGGTAGCGGAGGATTACAATGAGCAGTTCTTC
TRBV20-1	few	TRBJ2-2	TRBD2	CSARAVTGGRTGELFF	TGCAGTGCTAGAGCGGTAACGGGAGGTAGAACCGGGGAGCTGTTTTTT
TRBV20-1	-	TRBJ2-3	TRBD2	CSRAGAGDTQYF	TGCAGCCGAGCGGGAGCGGGGGATACGCAGTATTTT
TRBV29-1	many	TRBJ2-1	TRBD1	CSVGTGQSYNEQFF	TGCAGCGTGGGGACAGGGCAATCCTACAATGAGCAGTTCTTC
TRBV5-1	few	TRBJ1-3	-	CASSLDRPAQGVGSGNTIYF	TGCGCCAGCAGCTTGGATCGGCCCGCACAGGGTGTAGGATCTGGAAACACCATATATTTT
TRBV20-1	many	TRBJ2-1	-	CSAPLSSYNEQFF	TGCAGTGCCCCCTTAAGCTCCTACAATGAGCAGTTCTTC
TRBV5-1	many	TRBJ2-7	TRBD2	CASSLERLAGKQYF	TGCGCCAGCAGCTTGGAACGGCTAGCGGGAAAGCAGTACTTC
TRBV7-3	-	TRBJ2-1	-	CASSLKSGRSYNEQFF	TGTGCCAGCAGCTTAAAGTCGGGGCGCTCCTACAATGAGCAGTTCTTC
TRBV7-9	many	TRBJ1-5	-	CASSLWSGADQPQHF	TGTGCCAGCAGCTTATGGTCGGGGGCCGATCAGCCCCAGCATTTT
TRBV29-1	many	TRBJ2-3	-	CSVEGTLNTDTQYF	TGCAGCGTTGAAGGGACCCTAAACACAGATACGCAGTATTTT
TRBV3-1	few	TRBJ1-4	-	CASSQGGGGEKLFF	TGTGCCAGCAGCCAAGGGGGTGGTGGTGAAAAACTGTTTTTT
TRBV28	many	TRBJ2-1	TRBD2	CASIPSGSYNEQFF	TGTGCCAGCATTCCTAGCGGTTCCTACAATGAGCAGTTCTTC
TRBV3-1	-	TRBJ2-7	-	CACSRDAVGLSSYEQYF	TGTGCCTGCAGCCGAGATGCAGTGGGACTCAGTTCCTACGAGCAGTACTTC
TRBV20-1	-	TRBJ2-7	-	CSASAAGVVYEQYF	TGCAGTGCTAGTGCGGCTGGGGTCGTGTACGAGCAGTACTTC
TRBV28	few	TRBJ2-4	TRBD1	CASTPSRTGNNIQYF	TGTGCCAGCACACCTTCCAGGACAGGGAATAACATTCAGTACTTC
TRBV2	few	TRBJ1-6	-	CASTGVPRVYNSPLHF	TGTGCCAGCACAGGGGTCCCCAGAGTCTATAATTCACCCCTCCACTTT
TRBV5-1	many	TRBJ2-3	-	CASSFLVLEPSTDTQYF	TGCGCCAGCAGCTTTCTGGTACTGGAGCCTAGCACAGATACGCAGTATTTT
TRBV29-1	once	TRBJ1-2	TRBD1	CSAQATGAPTNYGYTF	TGCAGCGCTCAAGCGACAGGGGCCCCAACAAACTATGGCTACACCTTC
TRBV20-1	many	TRBJ1-2	-	CSASRGNGYTF	TGCAGTGCTAGTCGGGGTAACGGCTACACCTTC
TRBV12-3/TRBV12-4	many	TRBJ2-1	TRBD2	CASSWLAGVNEQFF	TGTGCCAGCAGTTGGTTAGCGGGAGTTAATGAGCAGTTCTTC
TRBV30	few	TRBJ1-4	TRBD1	CAWKQGRTHEKLFF	TGTGCCTGGAAACAGGGGAGGACACACGAAAAACTGTTTTTT
TRBV29-1	many	TRBJ1-5	-	CSVDSNQPQHF	TGCAGCGTTGACAGTAATCAGCCCCAGCATTTT
TRBV3-1	many	TRBJ2-1	-	CASSQSPPYEQLF	TGTGCCAGCAGCCAAAGCCCCCCGTATGAGCAGCTCTTC
TRBV29-1	many	TRBJ2-3	-	CSVSGSGSTDTQYF	TGCAGCGTCAGCGGGTCCGGAAGCACAGATACGCAGTATTTT
TRBV5-1	-	TRBJ2-1	TRBD2	CASSLRLAGIDNEQFF	TGCGCCAGCAGCCTCCGACTAGCGGGGATAGACAATGAGCAGTTCTTC
TRBV25-1	few	TRBJ2-7	-	CASSDYRGGNEQYF	TGTGCCAGCAGTGACTACAGGGGAGGGAACGAGCAGTACTTC
TRBV3-1	few	TRBJ2-1	TRBD2	CASSQDGYTSGVYNEQFF	TGTGCCAGCAGCCAAGATGGGTACACTAGCGGGGTCTACAATGAGCAGTTCTTC
TRBV3-1	-	TRBJ2-1	-	CASSQDLDSYNEQFF	TGTGCCAGCAGCCAAGATTTAGACTCCTACAATGAGCAGTTCTTC
TRBV7-9	-	TRBJ2-1	-	CASRQLVNEQFF	TGTGCCAGCAGACAGCTAGTCAATGAGCAGTTCTTC
TRBV7-9	few	TRBJ2-5	TRBD2	CASSVTSGRIRETQYF	TGTGCCAGCAGCGTAACTAGCGGGAGAATAAGGGAGACCCAGTACTTC